The present T cell receptor beta chain was sequenced within a study of T cell responses to AZD1222 COVID-19 vaccine. Findings of the study overall: Reportedly, close to half of spike-specific TCRs are directed against unmutated variant regions. Dominant CD4 TCR responses targeted spike regions 160-218 and 743-854. Clonal diversity was possibly underestimated, and white British individuals and females predominated among donors. Only a handful of AZD1222 recipients were seropositive at baseline.

The CDR3 extends over 17 amino acids. V lost 5 bases and J lost 0; bases outside the gene matches: 6. In germline, CDR1 is SEHNR, CDR2 FQNEAQ (reference sequence). Comment on this clone: Its antigen is as yet unknown.

The table came from immunoSEQ multiplex PCR; TCRdb's copy has only in-frame clones and leaves some out. In the table there are some 110,000 clones, roughly nine tenths of which are singletons. This chain uses TRBV7-9 with TRBJ2-5, with TRBD2 identical over 13 bases. Sequencing used peripheral blood, obtained on day 0 of AZD1222 vaccination. The origin of this receptor is an adult in good health. The CDR3 DNA sequence: TGTGCCAGCAGCCCGGGGACTAGCGGGGCGAACCAAGAGACCCAGTACTTC. Translation gives CASSPGTSGANQETQYF.